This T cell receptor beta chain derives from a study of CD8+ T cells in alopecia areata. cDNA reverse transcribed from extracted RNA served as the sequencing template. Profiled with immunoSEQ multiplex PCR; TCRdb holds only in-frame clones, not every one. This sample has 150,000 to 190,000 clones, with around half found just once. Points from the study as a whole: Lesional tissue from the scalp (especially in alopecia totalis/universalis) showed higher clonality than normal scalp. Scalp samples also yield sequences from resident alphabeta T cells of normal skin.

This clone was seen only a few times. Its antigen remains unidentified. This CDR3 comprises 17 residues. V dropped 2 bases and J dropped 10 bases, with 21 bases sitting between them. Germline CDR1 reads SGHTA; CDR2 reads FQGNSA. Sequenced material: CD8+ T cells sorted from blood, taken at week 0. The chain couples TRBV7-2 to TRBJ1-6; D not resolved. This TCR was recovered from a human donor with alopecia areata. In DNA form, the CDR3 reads TGTGCCAGCAGCTTATACTGGGAGACCGCCCTGGAGTCACCCCTCCACTTT. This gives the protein CASSLYWETALESPLHF.